The clone carrying this T cell receptor beta chain was seen a few times. Its antigen is still unknown. This sample is part of a study of T-cell memory formation after mild COVID-19. Turning to the study itself: Across donors, TCR clusters were largely donor specific. Findings of the study overall: Pre-infection memory already had some responding clones, implying cross-reactive memory joined. Mainly CM and EM harbored the contracting CD4+ clones; mainly EMRA harbored the CD8+ ones.

TCR alpha and TCR beta cDNA libraries carrying sample barcodes and UMIs were produced by 5'RACE using constant-segment primers. From the 5' RACE reads, TCRdb called clonotypes with MiXCR, one entry per CDR3 protein. The table records roughly 260,000 distinct CDR3 sequences, about a sixth of them present only once. V lost 5 bases and J lost 8; bases outside the gene matches: 8. The CDR3 is 14 residues long. Germline assignment: CDR1 MNHEY and CDR2 SVGEGT. The sequence was obtained from a man in his late teens or twenties who had mild COVID-19 (a few samples of this study predate the infection). Cell type and time point are not known. The sample taken for sequencing was PBMCs or a T cell subset sorted from them (not recorded which). V usage is TRBV6-2 or TRBV6-3 and J usage is TRBJ2-1; TRBD1 matches at 8 bases. As DNA, the CDR3 is TGTGCCAGCAGTACCCAGGGGGCCATGGATGAGCAGTTCTTC. Its protein is CASSTQGAMDEQFF.